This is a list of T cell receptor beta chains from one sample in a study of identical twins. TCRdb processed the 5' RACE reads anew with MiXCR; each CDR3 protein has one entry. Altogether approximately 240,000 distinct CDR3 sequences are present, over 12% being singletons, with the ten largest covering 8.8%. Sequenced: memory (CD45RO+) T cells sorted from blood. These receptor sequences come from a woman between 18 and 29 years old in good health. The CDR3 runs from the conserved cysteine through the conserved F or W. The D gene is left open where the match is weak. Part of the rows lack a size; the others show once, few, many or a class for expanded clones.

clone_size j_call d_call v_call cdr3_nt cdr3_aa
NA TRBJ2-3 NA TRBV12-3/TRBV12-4 TGTGCCAGCAGTTTGATTGCGGGTGGGGGGGATACGCAGTATTTT CASSLIAGGGDTQYF
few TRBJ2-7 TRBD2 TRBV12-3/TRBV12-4 TGTGCCAGCAAACGGACTAGCGACTACGAGCAGTACTTC CASKRTSDYEQYF
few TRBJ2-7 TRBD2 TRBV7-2 TGTGCCAGCAGCTCACTAGCGGGGACCTACGAGCAGTACTTC CASSSLAGTYEQYF
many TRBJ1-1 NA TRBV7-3 TGTGCCAGCAGCTTATCCGGGGAGAACACTGAAGCTTTCTTT CASSLSGENTEAFF
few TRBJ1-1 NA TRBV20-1 TGCAGTGCTAGAGGTGGCAGTAACAAGGACACTGAAGCTTTCTTT CSARGGSNKDTEAFF
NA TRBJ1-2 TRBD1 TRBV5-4 TGTGCCAGCAGCCCGACAGGGAGTTTTGTTCATGGCTACACCTTC CASSPTGSFVHGYTF
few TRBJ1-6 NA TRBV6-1 TGTGCCAGCAGAATCGACAGGAACCATTCACCCCTCCACTTT CASRIDRNHSPLHF
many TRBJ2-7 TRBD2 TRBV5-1 TGCGCCAGCAGCTTGGACCCTAGCGGGGGGGCCCTGCAGTACTTC CASSLDPSGGALQYF
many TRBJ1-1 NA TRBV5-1 TGCGCCAGCAGCTTGTACGCTGCCTTGAACACTGAAGCTTTCTTT CASSLYAALNTEAFF
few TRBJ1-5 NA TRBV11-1 TGTGCCAGCAGCTTAAGTGGTGCTTCTAGCAATCAGCCCCAGCATTTT CASSLSGASSNQPQHF